These T cell receptor beta chains were read from a single sample in a study of blood T cell repertoires in COVID-19. Clones were sequenced by immunoSEQ multiplex PCR, and TCRdb holds only the in-frame ones, with some missing. The table records about 330,000 clones, approximately 88% of them present only once. Sequences were obtained from peripheral blood. Every receptor here comes from a woman between 50 and 59 years old with active or convalescent COVID-19. The CDR3 runs from the conserved cysteine through the conserved F or W. Fields, in order: V gene, D gene, CDR3 protein. The D gene is left open where the match is weak.

V: TRBV30
D: TRBD2
CDR3: CAWTTSGAYEQYF

V: TRBV15
D: TRBD1
CDR3: CATSRDRGRTGELFF

V: TRBV7-3
D: TRBD2
CDR3: CASSLRGGSTETQYF

V: TRBV7-9
D: NA
CDR3: CASSLRQGGAYNSPLHF

V: TRBV5-1
D: NA
CDR3: CASSGERFSYNEQFF

V: TRBV6-1
D: NA
CDR3: CASSDSSGGSGNTIYF

V: TRBV4-2
D: TRBD2
CDR3: CASSQGASSGTYNEQFF

V: TRBV5-1
D: TRBD1
CDR3: CASSLATGGPYGYTF

V: TRBV15
D: TRBD2
CDR3: CATSRTGLAGTTYEQYF

V: TRBV2
D: NA
CDR3: CASSLGRALNYGYTF

V: TRBV7-6
D: TRBD2
CDR3: CASSPTSPLNSGANVLTF

V: TRBV21-1
D: NA
CDR3: CASSVDSQPRGANYGYTF

V: TRBV11-2
D: NA
CDR3: CASSLALSMVTQYF

V: TRBV11-2
D: NA
CDR3: CASSPPYGETQYF

V: TRBV28
D: NA
CDR3: CASSSMVASGANVLTF

V: TRBV28
D: NA
CDR3: CASSRPSRETQYF

V: TRBV29-1
D: NA
CDR3: CSVEERGGTEAFF

V: TRBV6-4
D: NA
CDR3: CASRPGTNANYGYTF

V: TRBV10-2
D: NA
CDR3: CASSGVETQYF

V: TRBV19
D: TRBD2
CDR3: CASSPGLAGGADTQYF

V: TRBV19
D: TRBD1
CDR3: CASSSTGYTSGANVLTF

V: TRBV27
D: TRBD1
CDR3: CASSYGTGAAKLFF

V: TRBV7-2
D: TRBD1
CDR3: CASSLDGTGQGQPQHF

V: TRBV10-3
D: TRBD1
CDR3: CASRQGVDNEQFF

V: TRBV11-2
D: NA
CDR3: CASSSQYEQYF

V: TRBV15
D: TRBD1
CDR3: CATSRDRLGQGEQYF

V: TRBV7-9
D: NA
CDR3: CASSSGQRDTEAFF

V: TRBV6-5
D: TRBD1
CDR3: CASSRGGQGRYEQYF

V: TRBV4-1
D: NA
CDR3: CASSQAQYLTGELFF